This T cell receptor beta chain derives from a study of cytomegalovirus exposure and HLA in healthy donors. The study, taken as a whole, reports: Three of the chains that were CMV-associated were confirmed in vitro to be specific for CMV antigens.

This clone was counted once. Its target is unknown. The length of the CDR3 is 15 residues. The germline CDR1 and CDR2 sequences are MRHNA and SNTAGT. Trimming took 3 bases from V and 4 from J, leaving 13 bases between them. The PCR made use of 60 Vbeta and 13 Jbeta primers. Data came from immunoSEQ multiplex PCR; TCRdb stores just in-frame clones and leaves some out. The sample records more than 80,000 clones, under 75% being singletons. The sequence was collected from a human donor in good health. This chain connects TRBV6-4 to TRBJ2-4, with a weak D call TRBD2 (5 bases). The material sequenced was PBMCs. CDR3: CASSETSGFKNIQYF. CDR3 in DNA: TGTGCCAGCAGTGAGACCTCGGGGTTTAAAAACATTCAGTACTTC.